This TCR beta chain was sequenced for a study of shared clonotypes between healthy human individuals. Overall study findings and caveats: The represented genetic and exposure-history diversity was limited by the small number of donors. Clonotypes that were shared across several donors made up 4% to 6% of naive CD4 clonotypes.

Per the authors' pipeline: Filtering was not the same, since immunoSEQ gave junction-only sequences without quality scores. Profiled with immunoSEQ multiplex PCR; TCRdb holds only in-frame clones, not every one. V and J calls and clone size are as listed in that table; D and trimming were resolved from the DNA. Of about 2.3 million clones listed, 85% to 95% were seen once; the top ten hold under 0.45%. Nashville, Tennessee was home to all donors, who were Caucasian adults. The V end lost 2 bases, the J end lost 7 bases, and 12 bases lay between the germline ends. The germline CDR1 and CDR2 sequences are LNHDA and SQIVND (reference sequence). The CDR3 has 14 residues. Concerning this clone: Its specificity is not known.

Sequenced material: naive CD4+ T cells from PBMCs. Indicated subset: CD45RA+ positively selected. The receptor was derived from a man aged 18-30 years in good health. Some clones in this sample may be carry-over from other donors' samples. The chain joins TRBV19 to TRBJ1-5; D gene ambiguous. The CDR3 region is CASSIWRAGQPQHF. As DNA, the CDR3 is TGTGCCAGTAGTATATGGAGGGCTGGGCAGCCCCAGCATTTT.